Listed below are T cell receptor beta chains from one sample, sequenced in a study of cytomegalovirus exposure and HLA in healthy donors. Assay: immunoSEQ multiplex PCR; the TCRdb copy retains only in-frame clones and omits some. This sample yields some 140,000 clones, of which 76% are seen a single time; approximately 1.8% belongs to the top ten. The specimen sequenced was PBMCs. The source is a female donor in good health and CMV-seropositive. The CDR3 runs from the conserved cysteine through the conserved F or W. Fields, in order: clone size, V gene, D gene, J gene, CDR3 protein, CDR3 DNA. D genes are given only for firm matches. Some rows have no size entry. The others give once, few or many, or a class for an expanded clone.

size: .
V: TRBV29-1
D: TRBD1
J: TRBJ2-7
CDR3: CSVVGQGYYEQYF
DNA: TGCAGCGTTGTCGGACAGGGTTATTACGAGCAGTACTTC

size: .
V: TRBV7-3
D: .
J: TRBJ2-3
CDR3: CASSLLAGTDTQYF
DNA: TGTGCCAGCAGCTTGTTAGCGGGCACAGATACGCAGTATTTT

size: .
V: TRBV11-2
D: TRBD1
J: TRBJ1-3
CDR3: CASSLGWDRAGNTIYF
DNA: TGTGCCAGCAGCTTAGGATGGGACAGGGCTGGAAACACCATATATTTT

size: .
V: TRBV5-6
D: TRBD2
J: TRBJ2-4
CDR3: CASSSTALAENIQYF
DNA: TGTGCCAGCAGTTCTACGGCACTAGCGGAAAACATTCAGTACTTC

size: .
V: TRBV18
D: TRBD1
J: TRBJ2-5
CDR3: CASSPLGGQGPVTQYF
DNA: TGTGCCAGCTCACCACTAGGCGGACAGGGTCCGGTGACCCAGTACTTC

size: .
V: TRBV7-6
D: .
J: TRBJ2-3
CDR3: CASSPGGRGLADTQYF
DNA: TGTGCCAGCAGCCCGGGGGGCAGGGGGCTCGCAGATACGCAGTATTTT

size: .
V: TRBV9
D: .
J: TRBJ1-3
CDR3: CASSTIQGNTIYF
DNA: TGTGCCAGCAGCACCATCCAGGGAAACACCATATATTTT

size: once
V: TRBV2
D: TRBD1
J: TRBJ1-4
CDR3: CASLNRDSNEKLFF
DNA: TGTGCCAGCTTAAACCGGGACAGCAATGAAAAACTGTTTTTT

size: .
V: TRBV5-1
D: .
J: TRBJ1-1
CDR3: CASSLSISAEAFF
DNA: TGCGCCAGCAGCTTGTCGATAAGCGCTGAAGCTTTCTTT

size: .
V: TRBV11-2
D: TRBD1
J: TRBJ1-4
CDR3: CASSFSDRELFF
DNA: TGTGCCAGCAGCTTCTCGGACAGGGAACTGTTTTTT

size: .
V: TRBV5-1
D: .
J: TRBJ1-5
CDR3: CASSLTGPQPQHF
DNA: TGCGCCAGCAGCTTGACAGGGCCTCAGCCCCAGCATTTT

size: .
V: TRBV4-1
D: TRBD2
J: TRBJ2-3
CDR3: CASSSQAGGENRYTQYF
DNA: TGCGCCAGCAGCTCCCAAGCTGGGGGGGAAAATCGATATACGCAGTATTTT

size: .
V: TRBV28
D: .
J: TRBJ2-2
CDR3: CASSLGGGVTGELFF
DNA: TGTGCCAGCAGCCTCGGTGGGGGCGTCACCGGGGAGCTGTTTTTT

size: .
V: TRBV19
D: TRBD1
J: TRBJ2-5
CDR3: CASSTGQGRETQYF
DNA: TGTGCCAGTAGTACAGGACAGGGGAGAGAGACCCAGTACTTC

size: .
V: TRBV5-1
D: .
J: TRBJ1-2
CDR3: CASSQGGRHYGYTF
DNA: TGCGCCAGCAGCCAAGGCGGGAGGCACTATGGCTACACCTTC

size: .
V: TRBV6-6
D: .
J: TRBJ1-1
CDR3: CASSPGQPNTEAFF
DNA: TGTGCCAGCAGTCCCGGACAGCCGAACACTGAAGCTTTCTTT

size: once
V: TRBV5-4
D: .
J: TRBJ2-7
CDR3: CASSSNRVSYEQYF
DNA: TGTGCCAGCAGCTCGAACAGGGTCTCCTACGAGCAGTACTTC

size: .
V: TRBV18
D: .
J: TRBJ2-7
CDR3: CASSQGNYEQYF
DNA: TGTGCCAGCTCACAGGGGAATTACGAGCAGTACTTC

size: few
V: TRBV7-2
D: TRBD2
J: TRBJ2-5
CDR3: CASSRAGHQETQYF
DNA: TGTGCCAGCAGCCGAGCGGGGCACCAAGAGACCCAGTACTTC

size: .
V: TRBV6-1
D: TRBD1
J: TRBJ2-1
CDR3: CASSAGQGRLDEQFF
DNA: TGTGCCAGCAGTGCTGGACAGGGTCGGTTGGATGAGCAGTTCTTC

size: few
V: TRBV6-4
D: .
J: TRBJ2-1
CDR3: CASSVGGDYNEQFF
DNA: TGTGCCAGCAGTGTAGGGGGGGACTACAATGAGCAGTTCTTC

size: .
V: TRBV28
D: TRBD1
J: TRBJ1-2
CDR3: CATQGASYLNYGYTF
DNA: TGTGCCACCCAGGGGGCTTCTTACCTTAACTATGGCTACACCTTC

size: .
V: TRBV29-1
D: TRBD1
J: TRBJ2-3
CDR3: CSVEGTGDTNTDTQYF
DNA: TGCAGCGTTGAAGGGACAGGGGATACCAACACAGATACGCAGTATTTT

size: .
V: TRBV10-3
D: TRBD1
J: TRBJ2-3
CDR3: CAINPGQGSSTDTQYF
DNA: TGTGCCATCAACCCCGGACAGGGCTCTAGCACAGATACGCAGTATTTT

size: .
V: TRBV28
D: TRBD1
J: TRBJ2-5
CDR3: CASSSGTVQETQYF
DNA: TGTGCCAGCAGCTCCGGGACAGTCCAAGAGACCCAGTACTTC

size: few
V: TRBV11-3
D: TRBD2
J: TRBJ2-3
CDR3: CASSLAGGADTQYF
DNA: TGTGCCAGCAGCTTAGCGGGGGGGGCGGATACGCAGTATTTT

size: .
V: TRBV5-1
D: TRBD1
J: TRBJ2-5
CDR3: CASSPGQGMETQYF
DNA: TGCGCCAGCAGCCCGGGACAGGGGATGGAGACCCAGTACTTC

size: .
V: TRBV7-9
D: TRBD1
J: TRBJ2-7
CDR3: CASSLELDRGYEQYF
DNA: TGTGCCAGCAGCTTAGAATTGGACAGGGGCTACGAGCAGTACTTC

size: .
V: TRBV30
D: .
J: TRBJ2-1
CDR3: CAWSSSREIRQFF
DNA: TGTGCCTGGAGTTCGTCTCGGGAGATCAGGCAGTTCTTC

size: few
V: TRBV5-1
D: TRBD1
J: TRBJ1-4
CDR3: CASRTGGQGHEKLFF
DNA: TGCGCCAGCCGAACCGGGGGACAGGGGCATGAAAAACTGTTTTTT